What follows is one TCR beta chain and its context. What it binds is unknown. The data belong to a study of PD-L1 blockade in urothelial cancer. About the research overall: Peripheral blood specimens exhibited a median yield of 141,255 T cells. General study findings and limits: Below-median TCR clonality that was measured in pretreatment blood predicted better survival. Durable-benefit cases showed more tumor-associated blood clone expansion at 3 weeks.

Time point given: pretreatment peripheral blood. Germline CDR1 SEHNR, CDR2 FQNEAQ (reference sequence). CDR3 length equals 15 residues. With 6 bases clipped from V and 4 bases from J, the junction kept 8 bases outside the gene matches. TCRdb's copy holds only in-frame clones and misses some; the assay was immunoSEQ multiplex PCR. The sample contains 40,000 or so clones, 82% of which appear only once. This sequence joins TRBV7-9 and TRBJ1-3, with 8 bases that match TRBD1. This specimen was PBMCs, taken around atezolizumab (anti-PD-L1) treatment. The receptor was isolated from a man in his fifties or sixties with urothelial cancer. The CDR3: CASRDGQGLGNTIYF. CDR3 DNA: TGTGCCAGCAGAGATGGACAGGGCTTGGGAAACACCATATATTTT. The full variable domain, completed using reference TRBV7-9 and TRBJ1-3, is DTGVSQNPRHKITKRGQNVTFRCDPISEHNRLYWYRQTLGQGPEFLTYFQNEAQLEKSRLLSDRFSAERPKGSFSTLEIQRTEQGDSAMYLCASRDGQGLGNTIYFGEGSWLTVV.